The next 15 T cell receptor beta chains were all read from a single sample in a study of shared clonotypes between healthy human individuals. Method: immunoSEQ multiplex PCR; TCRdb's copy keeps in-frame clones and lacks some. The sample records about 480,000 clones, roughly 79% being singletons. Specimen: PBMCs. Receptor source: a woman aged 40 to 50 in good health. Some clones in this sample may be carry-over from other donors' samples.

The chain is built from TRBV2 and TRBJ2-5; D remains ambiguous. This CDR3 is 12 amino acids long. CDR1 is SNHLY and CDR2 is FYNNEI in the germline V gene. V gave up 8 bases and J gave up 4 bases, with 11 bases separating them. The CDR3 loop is CASGLVGETQYF. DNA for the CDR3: TGTGCCAGCGGGCTAGTCGGAGAGACCCAGTACTTC.

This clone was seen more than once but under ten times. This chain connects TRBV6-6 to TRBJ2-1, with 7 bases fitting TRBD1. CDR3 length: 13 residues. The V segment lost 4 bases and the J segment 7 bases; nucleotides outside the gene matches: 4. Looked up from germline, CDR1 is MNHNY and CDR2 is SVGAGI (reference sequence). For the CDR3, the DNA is TGTGCCAGCAGTTCCCGGACAGGAAATGAGCAGTTCTTC. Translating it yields CASSSRTGNEQFF.

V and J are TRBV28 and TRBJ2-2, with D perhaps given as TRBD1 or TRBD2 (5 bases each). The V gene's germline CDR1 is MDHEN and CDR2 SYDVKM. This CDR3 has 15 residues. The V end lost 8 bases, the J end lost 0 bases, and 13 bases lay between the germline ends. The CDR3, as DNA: TGTGCCAGCGGGGGTGGGTTCGCGAACACCGGGGAGCTGTTTTTT. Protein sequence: CASGGGFANTGELFF. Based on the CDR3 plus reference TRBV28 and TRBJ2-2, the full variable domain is DVKVTQSSRYLVKRTGEKVFLECVQDMDHENMFWYRQDPGLGLRLIYFSYDVKMKEKGDIPEGYSVSREKKERFSLILESASTNQTSMYLCASGGGFANTGELFFGEGSRLTVL.

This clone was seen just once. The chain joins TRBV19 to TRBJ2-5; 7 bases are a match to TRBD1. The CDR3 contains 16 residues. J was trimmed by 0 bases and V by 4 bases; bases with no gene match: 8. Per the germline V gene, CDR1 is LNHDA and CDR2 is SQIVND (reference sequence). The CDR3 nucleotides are TGTGCCAGTAGTAAGAATAGGGGACAGAACCAAGAGACCCAGTACTTC. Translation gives CASSKNRGQNQETQYF.

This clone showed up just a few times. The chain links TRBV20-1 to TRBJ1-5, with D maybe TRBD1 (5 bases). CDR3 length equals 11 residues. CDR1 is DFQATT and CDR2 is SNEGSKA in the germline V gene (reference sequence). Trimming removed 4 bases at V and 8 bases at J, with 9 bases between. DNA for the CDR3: TGCAGTGCTAAGGGGAACGAGCCCCAGCATTTT. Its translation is CSAKGNEPQHF.

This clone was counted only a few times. Written as DNA, the CDR3 is TGTGCCTGGAGTTTTGGGGGAGTAAATGAGCAGTTCTTC. Translating it yields CAWSFGGVNEQFF. The chain employs TRBV30 and TRBJ2-1; D is tentatively TRBD1 or TRBD2 (5 bases each). Germline V gene sequence: CDR1 GTSNPN, CDR2 SVGIG (reference sequence). The V end lost 2 bases, the J end lost 7 bases, and 12 bases lay between the germline ends. CDR3 length: 13 amino acids.

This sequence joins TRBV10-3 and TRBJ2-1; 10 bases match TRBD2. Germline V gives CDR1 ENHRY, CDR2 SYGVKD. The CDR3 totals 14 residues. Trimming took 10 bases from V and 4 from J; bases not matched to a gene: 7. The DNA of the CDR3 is TGTGCCACGCAAGCGGGAGGGCCGTACAATGAGCAGTTCTTC. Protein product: CATQAGGPYNEQFF.

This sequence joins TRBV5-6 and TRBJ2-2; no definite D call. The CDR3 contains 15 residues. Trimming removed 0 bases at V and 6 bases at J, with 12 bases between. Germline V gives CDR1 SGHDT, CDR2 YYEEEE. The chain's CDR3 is CASSLAGFGAGELFF. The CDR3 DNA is TGTGCCAGCAGCTTGGCGGGCTTCGGAGCCGGGGAGCTGTTTTTT.

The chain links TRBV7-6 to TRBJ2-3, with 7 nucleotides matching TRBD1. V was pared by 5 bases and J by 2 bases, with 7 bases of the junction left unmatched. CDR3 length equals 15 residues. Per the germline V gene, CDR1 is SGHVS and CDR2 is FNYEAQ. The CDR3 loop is CASSARTGLTDTQYF. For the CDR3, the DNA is TGTGCCAGCAGCGCCCGGACAGGACTCACAGATACGCAGTATTTT.

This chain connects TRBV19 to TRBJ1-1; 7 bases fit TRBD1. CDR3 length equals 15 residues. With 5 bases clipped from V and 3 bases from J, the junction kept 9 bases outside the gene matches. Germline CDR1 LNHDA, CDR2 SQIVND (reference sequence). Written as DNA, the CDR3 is TGTGCCAGTAGTTCCCCGAACAGGGGCTACACTGAAGCTTTCTTT. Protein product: CASSSPNRGYTEAFF.

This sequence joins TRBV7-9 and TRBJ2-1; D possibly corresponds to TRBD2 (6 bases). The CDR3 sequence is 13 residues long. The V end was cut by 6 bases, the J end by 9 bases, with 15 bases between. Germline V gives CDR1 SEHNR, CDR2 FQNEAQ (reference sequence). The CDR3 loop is CASRPPGGSEQFF. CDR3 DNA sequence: TGTGCCAGCAGACCTCCCGGAGGGAGTGAGCAGTTCTTC.

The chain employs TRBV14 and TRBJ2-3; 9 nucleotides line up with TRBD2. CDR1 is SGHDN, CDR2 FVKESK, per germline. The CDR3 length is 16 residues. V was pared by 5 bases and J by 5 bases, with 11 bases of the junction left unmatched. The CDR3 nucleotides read TGTGCCAGCAGCTCGGGACTAGCTTTCCTCGGAGATACGCAGTATTTT. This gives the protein CASSSGLAFLGDTQYF.

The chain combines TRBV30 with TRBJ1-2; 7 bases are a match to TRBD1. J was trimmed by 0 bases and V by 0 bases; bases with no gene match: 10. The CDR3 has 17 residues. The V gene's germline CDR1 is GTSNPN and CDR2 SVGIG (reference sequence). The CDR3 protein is CAWSVSPHRGANYGYTF. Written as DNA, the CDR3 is TGTGCCTGGAGTGTAAGCCCGCACAGGGGCGCTAACTATGGCTACACCTTC.

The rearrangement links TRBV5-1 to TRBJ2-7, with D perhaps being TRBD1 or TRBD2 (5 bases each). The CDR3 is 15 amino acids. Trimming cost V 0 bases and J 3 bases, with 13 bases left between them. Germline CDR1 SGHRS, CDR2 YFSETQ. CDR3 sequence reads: CASSLAASRVYEQYF. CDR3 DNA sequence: TGCGCCAGCAGCTTGGCGGCTAGCAGGGTCTACGAGCAGTACTTC.

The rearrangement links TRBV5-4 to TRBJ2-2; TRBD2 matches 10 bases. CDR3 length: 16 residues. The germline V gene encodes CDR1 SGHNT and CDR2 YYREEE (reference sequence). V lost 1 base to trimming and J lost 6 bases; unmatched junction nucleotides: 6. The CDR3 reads CASSLRLAGGPGELFF. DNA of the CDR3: TGTGCCAGCAGCTTGAGATTAGCGGGAGGACCCGGGGAGCTGTTTTTT.